A single sample gave rise to the 13 T cell receptor beta chains below, sequenced in a study of blood T cell repertoires in COVID-19. Using immunoSEQ multiplex PCR, the repertoire was profiled, and TCRdb retains in-frame clones only, with some absent. The sample records about 220,000 clones, roughly 84% being singletons. Material: peripheral blood. The source is a woman aged 55-75 years who had recovered from COVID-19.

This CDR3 is CASSRGAGRGEKLFF. In DNA form, the CDR3 reads TGTGCCAGCAGCCGGGGGGCAGGGAGGGGTGAAAAACTGTTTTTT. The chain links TRBV11-2 to TRBJ1-4; D possibly corresponds to TRBD1 (6 bases). The V gene's germline CDR1 is SGHAT and CDR2 FQNNGV. V lost 5 bases and J 7 bases, leaving 17 bases between the germline ends. The CDR3 sequence is 15 residues long.

This clone was detected a few times. The chain combines TRBV19 with TRBJ1-2; possibly TRBD1 for D (6 bases). The V and J ends lost 4 bases and 8 bases respectively, with 11 bases between them. The CDR3 contains 12 residues. The germline V gene has CDR1 LNHDA and CDR2 SQIVND (reference sequence). The CDR3 region is CASSKQGKGYTF. The CDR3 coding sequence is TGTGCCAGTAGTAAACAGGGAAAGGGCTACACCTTC.

The rearrangement links TRBV20-1 to TRBJ1-2; 8 nucleotides align to TRBD1. The germline V gene encodes CDR1 DFQATT and CDR2 SNEGSKA (reference sequence). Losses at the gene ends were 3 bases for V and 1 base for J; bases not matched to a gene: 4. The CDR3 contains 14 residues. This CDR3 is CSASQGAGNYGYTF. In nucleotides, the CDR3 is TGCAGTGCTAGTCAGGGGGCCGGTAACTATGGCTACACCTTC.

This clone was seen a handful of times. V usage is TRBV6-2 or TRBV6-3 and J usage is TRBJ2-3, with a tentative D call TRBD2 (6 bases). Trimming stripped 2 bases from V and 1 base from J, with 7 bases between. This CDR3 contains 14 residues. Germline loops: CDR1 MNHEY, CDR2 SVGEGT. Here the CDR3 DNA reads TGTGCCAGCAGTTACCAGCGGGGCACAGATACGCAGTATTTT. It encodes CASSYQRGTDTQYF.

This chain connects TRBV30 to TRBJ1-2, with D maybe TRBD1 (6 bases). Trimming left V 2 bases short and J 8 bases short, with 24 bases between. The CDR3 has 16 amino acids. Germline V gene data show CDR1 as GTSNPN and CDR2 as SVGIG (reference sequence). The CDR3 nucleotides are TGTGCCTGGAGTCCACCGGGTTGGCAGGGGCAGCGGGGCTACACCTTC. Translation gives CAWSPPGWQGQRGYTF.

The gene calls are TRBV5-1 and TRBJ2-5; TRBD2 is a possible D gene (5 bases). The V end lost 0 bases, the J end lost 5 bases, and 11 bases lay between the germline ends. Germline CDR1 and CDR2: SGHRS and YFSETQ. The CDR3 is made up of 14 amino acids. The CDR3 spells CASSLASSRETQYF. The DNA for the CDR3 is TGCGCCAGCAGCTTGGCTAGCAGTAGGGAGACCCAGTACTTC.

The rearrangement uses TRBV11-2 and TRBJ2-1; D perhaps matches TRBD1 (5 bases). Germline V gene data show CDR1 as SGHAT and CDR2 as FQNNGV. With 2 bases removed from V and 3 bases from J, the gap between germline ends came to 17 bases. CDR3 size: 17 residues. In DNA form, the CDR3 reads TGTGCCAGCAGCTTAATTGATCTGGGGCCCAACTACAATGAGCAGTTCTTC. Its translation is CASSLIDLGPNYNEQFF.

The rearrangement joins TRBV11-2 to TRBJ1-6; D gene ambiguous. Germline CDR1 SGHAT, CDR2 FQNNGV. Trimming shortened V by 1 base and J by 7 bases, and 5 bases separated the two germline ends. The length of the CDR3 is 13 residues. For the CDR3, the DNA is TGTGCCAGCAGCTTAGTACGGAATTCACCCCTCCACTTT. Its protein product is CASSLVRNSPLHF.

The chain combines TRBV5-1 with TRBJ2-5; tentative D call: TRBD1 (6 bases). The V end lost 4 bases, the J end lost 4 bases, and 11 bases lay between the germline ends. CDR1 SGHRS and CDR2 YFSETQ come from the germline V gene. The CDR3 totals 13 residues. CDR3 region: CASSPPGAETQYF. As DNA, the CDR3 is TGCGCCAGCAGCCCGCCAGGGGCAGAGACCCAGTACTTC.

The chain links TRBV7-2 to TRBJ2-1, with 7 bases lining up with TRBD2. This CDR3 is 16 amino acids long. Germline V gene sequence: CDR1 SGHTA, CDR2 FQGNSA. The junction had 4 bases not matched to a gene; V was cut back by 2 bases and J by 0 bases. The CDR3 reads CASSLRTRRSYNEQFF. The CDR3 DNA follows: TGTGCCAGCAGCTTACGGACTAGACGCTCCTACAATGAGCAGTTCTTC.

Comment on this clone: Other DNA sequences in the same sample also yield this CDR3. The rearrangement links TRBV5-1 to TRBJ2-2; 9 bases are shared with TRBD2. The J segment lost 0 bases and the V segment lost 4 bases, leaving 4 bases of the junction unmatched. The CDR3 spans 16 residues. Germline V CDR1 and CDR2: SGHRS, YFSETQ. CDR3 sequence reads: CASSPAGGSNTGELFF. In DNA form, the CDR3 reads TGCGCCAGCAGCCCGGCGGGGGGGTCGAACACCGGGGAGCTGTTTTTT.

This clone was detected once. The chain couples TRBV18 to TRBJ1-2; unclear D gene. Per germline, CDR1 KGHSH and CDR2 LQKENI. The CDR3 is 14 amino acids. Trimming took 2 bases from V and 0 from J, leaving 7 bases between them. CDR3: CASSPVTSNYGYTF. Written as DNA, the CDR3 is TGTGCCAGCTCACCAGTGACATCTAACTATGGCTACACCTTC.

J is TRBJ2-7 and V is TRBV7-2, with 11 nucleotides matching TRBD1. V lost 5 bases, J lost 0 bases, and 6 bases stayed unmatched. CDR1 and CDR2 (germline): SGHTA, FQGNSA. There are 16 residues in the CDR3. Here the CDR3 DNA reads TGTGCCAGCAGCGTAGGACAGGGGGCCGTCTCCTACGAGCAGTACTTC. Translation: CASSVGQGAVSYEQYF.